The T cell receptor (beta chain) under discussion was sequenced for a study of cytomegalovirus exposure and HLA in healthy donors. Study-level points and caveats: Most TCR beta V segments were productive about 87% or about 30% of the time in an earlier analysis. In a later analysis, parvovirus B19, influenza, CMV and Epstein-Barr virus appeared linked to several top co-occurrence clusters.

The CDR3 totals 14 residues. Per the germline V gene, CDR1 is GTSNPN and CDR2 is SVGIG (reference sequence). V was shortened by 6 bases and J by 5 bases, with 19 bases between the two germline ends. This PCR relied on a set of 60 Vbeta primers and 13 Jbeta primers. Sequenced by immunoSEQ multiplex PCR; TCRdb stores in-frame clones only, minus some. The sample carries 200,000 to 250,000 clones, 75% to 90% recorded once. This clone was observed a handful of times. Its antigen is unknown. The rearrangement links TRBV30 to TRBJ1-1; TRBD1 might be the D (5 bases). The sequenced material came from PBMCs. The receptor was isolated from a boy between 2 and 10 years old in good health and CMV-seronegative. DNA of the CDR3: TGTGCCTGCCAACTTGGGGGGGGTGGAACTGAAGCTTTCTTT. Encoded protein: CACQLGGGGTEAFF.